The 21 T cell receptor beta chains below were found in one sample sequenced in a study of blood T cell repertoires in COVID-19. The method was immunoSEQ multiplex PCR; TCRdb's version includes in-frame clones alone and lacks a portion of them. The table has about 170,000 clones, under 90% seen once. The sequenced sample was peripheral blood. Source of these receptors: a woman aged 80 or older with acute or convalescent COVID-19.

Here the CDR3 DNA reads TGTGCCAGCAGCTTGTGGGTGGACAGGGGGACCATCTCTGGAAACACCATATATTTT. It is translated as CASSLWVDRGTISGNTIYF. The V and J genes are TRBV5-5 and TRBJ1-3, with 10 positions matching TRBD1. J was trimmed by 0 bases and V by 1 base; bases with no gene match: 10. The germline CDR1 and CDR2 sequences are SGHKS and YYEKEE (reference sequence). This CDR3 is built from 19 residues.

The chain uses TRBV4-1 and TRBJ1-2, with 12 bases fitting TRBD1. With V trimmed by 2 bases and J by 4 bases, 17 bases remained unmatched. Germline V gene sequence: CDR1 MGHRA, CDR2 YSYEKL. The CDR3 consists of 20 residues. The CDR3 loop reads CASSQRDGGAGTGGSYGYTF. The CDR3 DNA reads as TGCGCCAGCAGCCAAAGGGACGGGGGAGCCGGGACAGGGGGCAGCTATGGCTACACCTTC.

The DNA for the CDR3 is TGCGCCAGCAGGGCTACCGGGACTACTAAAAACATTCAGTACTTC. Its protein product is CASRATGTTKNIQYF. J is TRBJ2-4 and V is TRBV10-2, with TRBD2 matching 7 bases. The CDR3 consists of 15 residues. The V and J ends lost 6 bases and 4 bases, in that order; junction bases with no gene match: 9. The V gene's germline CDR1 is WSHSY and CDR2 SAAADI.

This clone was seen a handful of times. The rearrangement joins TRBV2 to TRBJ1-5; D may be TRBD1 (6 bases). The CDR3 covers 14 residues. Per the germline V gene, CDR1 is SNHLY and CDR2 is FYNNEI. V shed 5 bases and J shed 3 bases, with 11 bases lying between them. CDR3 DNA sequence: TGTGCCAGCAGTTTCGGACAGCTCAATCAGCCCCAGCATTTT. It encodes CASSFGQLNQPQHF.

The V gene is TRBV28, the J gene TRBJ2-7; TRBD1 agrees at 8 bases. V lost 5 bases and J lost 3; bases outside the gene matches: 6. The CDR3 has 14 amino acids. Germline values: CDR1 MDHEN, CDR2 SYDVKM. The CDR3 coding sequence is TGTGCCAGCAGTCTGGGACAGGTACGCTACGAGCAGTACTTC. Translation: CASSLGQVRYEQYF.

The V and J genes are TRBV7-2 and TRBJ1-6; D may be TRBD1 (6 bases). Germline V gene sequence: CDR1 SGHTA, CDR2 FQGNSA. Trimming left V 1 base short and J 1 base short, with 17 bases between. The CDR3 is made up of 19 amino acids. Here the CDR3 DNA reads TGTGCCAGCAGCTTAGAGGGGGGGAGGGGGAGGTCCTATAATTCACCCCTCCACTTT. Its translation is CASSLEGGRGRSYNSPLHF.

The CDR3 sequence: CASSGSGQETQYF. CDR3 in DNA: TGTGCCAGCAGCGGCTCGGGCCAAGAGACCCAGTACTTC. This chain links TRBV11-3 with TRBJ2-5, with D hard to call. Germline CDR1 is SGHNT and CDR2 is YENEEA. The V end lost 5 bases, the J end lost 1 base, and 8 bases lay between the germline ends. The CDR3 totals 13 residues.

This clone was picked up a small number of times. The rearrangement joins TRBV29-1 to TRBJ1-2, with TRBD1 matching over 8 bases. The germline V gene encodes CDR1 SQVTM and CDR2 ANQGSEA. The CDR3 is 12 amino acids. Unmatched junction bases numbered 5, after V lost 5 bases and J lost 6 bases. The CDR3, as DNA: TGCAGCGTTAACCACAGGGGGAATGGCTACACCTTC. Translated, it gives CSVNHRGNGYTF.

V and J are TRBV28 and TRBJ1-6; D ambiguous. Per germline, CDR1 MDHEN and CDR2 SYDVKM. The CDR3 extends over 14 amino acids. Trimming left V 3 bases short and J 5 bases short, with 8 bases between. CDR3 protein: CASSFPGNNSPLHF. Written as DNA, the CDR3 is TGTGCCAGCAGTTTTCCGGGGAATAATTCACCCCTCCACTTT.

The chain uses TRBV7-2 and TRBJ1-5, with D unclear. The CDR3 consists of 15 residues. Per germline, CDR1 SGHTA and CDR2 FQGNSA. V was clipped by 2 bases and J by 2 bases, with 10 bases between them. Here the CDR3 reads CASSLRPSGNQPQHF. CDR3 DNA sequence: TGTGCCAGCAGCTTAAGACCGAGCGGCAATCAGCCCCAGCATTTT.

The chain carries TRBV30 and TRBJ2-1; TRBD2 aligns across 12 bases. The V segment lost 3 bases and the J segment 2 bases; nucleotides outside the gene matches: 2. Germline CDR1 GTSNPN, CDR2 SVGIG (reference sequence). The CDR3 is made up of 15 amino acids. CDR3 bases: TGTGCCTGGAGGGGACTAGCGGGTACCTACAATGAGCAGTTCTTC. It codes for CAWRGLAGTYNEQFF.

This clone was observed a handful of times. V and J are TRBV7-8 and TRBJ2-2; TRBD1 is a possible D gene (6 bases). Germline V lookup: CDR1 SGHVS, CDR2 FQNEAQ. The CDR3 spans 16 residues. The V gene lost 4 bases and the J gene lost 4 bases, with 16 bases spanning the gap. CDR3 DNA: TGTGCCAGCAGCTCAAGGACAGCCCAGGGCACCGGGGAGCTGTTTTTT. Translating it yields CASSSRTAQGTGELFF.

V and J are TRBV12-5 and TRBJ2-3; the D gene is possibly TRBD2 (6 bases). V lost 6 bases, J lost 8 bases, and 12 bases lay in between. Germline V gives CDR1 LGHNT, CDR2 FRNRAP. The CDR3 is 12 residues long. The CDR3 DNA follows: TGTGCTAGTGGCCGGGACTGGGGTACGCAGTATTTT. Its protein is CASGRDWGTQYF.

The rearrangement joins TRBV24-1 to TRBJ2-2, with TRBD1 identical over 8 bases. Germline V gene lookup returns CDR1 KGHDR and CDR2 SFDVKD. The CDR3 consists of 14 residues. V was clipped by 5 bases and J by 8 bases; unmatched bases: 6. For the CDR3, the DNA is TGTGCCACCAGTGGCGGCGGACAGGGTGGGGAGCTGTTTTTT. It translates to CATSGGGQGGELFF.

V gene TRBV5-1 combines with J gene TRBJ1-1; no firm D call. The CDR3 extends over 16 amino acids. Trimming removed 0 bases from V and 1 base from J, with 13 bases in between. Per the germline V gene, CDR1 is SGHRS and CDR2 is YFSETQ. The CDR3 bases are TGCGCCAGCAGCTTGGCCGGTGTCAGCGGGAACACTGAAGCTTTCTTT. Translation: CASSLAGVSGNTEAFF.

The chain couples TRBV28 to TRBJ1-2; 8 nucleotides line up with TRBD1. This CDR3 comprises 14 residues. Germline lookup yields CDR1 MDHEN and CDR2 SYDVKM. V gave up 5 bases and J gave up 3 bases; unmatched junction bases: 5. The CDR3 sequence: CASSPTGEDYGYTF. The CDR3 DNA reads as TGTGCCAGCAGTCCGACAGGGGAAGACTATGGCTACACCTTC.

This clone was seen just once. This chain joins TRBV28 and TRBJ2-1, with 13 bases lining up with TRBD2. V shed 6 bases and J 9 bases; nucleotides not matched to a gene: 8. CDR1 and CDR2 from the germline V gene are MDHEN and SYDVKM. This CDR3 region has 15 residues. As DNA, the CDR3 is TGTGCCAGCAGCTTAGCCGGACTAGCGGGAGTTGAGCAGTTCTTC. Its protein product is CASSLAGLAGVEQFF.

J is TRBJ2-7 and V is TRBV6-2 or TRBV6-3; 11 nucleotides line up with TRBD1. Germline V gene data show CDR1 as MNHEY and CDR2 as SVGEGT. The CDR3 totals 14 residues. With 6 bases clipped from V and 3 bases from J, the junction kept 4 bases outside the gene matches. The CDR3 sequence is CASSGTGGNYEQYF. CDR3 coding DNA: TGTGCCAGCAGCGGGACAGGGGGTAACTACGAGCAGTACTTC.

This clone came up many times. CDR3 sequence reads: CASSYGLAGTDTQYF. The CDR3 nucleotides read TGTGCCAGCAGTTACGGACTAGCGGGCACAGATACGCAGTATTTT. This chain joins TRBV6-5 and TRBJ2-3; 10 nucleotides line up with TRBD2. CDR1 and CDR2 from the germline V gene are MNHEY and SVGAGI. The V and J ends lost 2 bases and 1 base, in that order; junction bases with no gene match: 0. The CDR3 runs to 15 residues.

V usage is TRBV19 and J usage is TRBJ1-5; tentatively, D is TRBD1 (5 bases). CDR1 is LNHDA, CDR2 SQIVND, per germline (reference sequence). The length of the CDR3 is 13 residues. V dropped 7 bases and J dropped 7 bases, with 14 bases sitting between them. The CDR3 coding sequence is TGTGCCAGTAAACCTCCAGGGTCCCAGCCCCAGCATTTT. It encodes CASKPPGSQPQHF.

The rearrangement links TRBV20-1 to TRBJ1-1; D is ambiguous. V was trimmed by 5 bases and J by 0 bases, leaving 10 bases between them. The CDR3 has 13 amino acids. Germline CDR1 DFQATT, CDR2 SNEGSKA (reference sequence). As DNA, the CDR3 is TGCAGTGCTGGTGATCTTATGAACACTGAAGCTTTCTTT. Translating it yields CSAGDLMNTEAFF.